This T cell receptor beta chain came from a study of CD8 T cells in ankylosing spondylitis. Study outcomes and limitations: Disease-associated clones were reportedly significantly overrepresented in matched ankylosing spondylitis synovial fluid. Some of the motif variants had earlier been found in reactive arthritis patients' fluid and blood. Blood of patients with ankylosing spondylitis appeared to be characterized by a TCR beta motif of seven or eight highly homologous variants.

With 0 bases removed from V and 4 bases from J, the gap between germline ends came to 10 bases. CDR1 is SQVTM, CDR2 ANQGSEA, per germline. The CDR3 has 15 amino acids. This clonotype was picked up many times. What it binds is unknown. Preparation of TCR beta libraries was done by quantitative 5'-RACE with molecular barcodes. TCRdb re-analysed the 5' RACE reads in MiXCR, keeping a single row per CDR3 protein. Among 150,000 to 200,000 distinct CDR3 sequences listed, 15% to 20% were seen once. The rearrangement joins TRBV29-1 to TRBJ2-6, with D unresolved. The sample taken for sequencing was blood, either unsorted or a sorted T cell fraction (not recorded which). The source is a male donor between 10 and 30 years old with ankylosing spondylitis or in good health (not recorded which). The CDR3 DNA reads as TGCAGCGTTGAAGAACCCGTTCCCGGGGCCAACGTCCTGACTTTC. Amino acids: CSVEEPVPGANVLTF. Filled out from reference TRBV29-1 and TRBJ2-6, the complete variable domain reads SAVISQKPSRDICQRGTSLTIQCQVDSQVTMMFWYRQQPGQSLTLIATANQGSEATYESGFVIDKFPISRPNLTFSTLTVSNMSPEDSSIYLCSVEEPVPGANVLTFGAGSRLTVL.